This passage covers 24 T cell receptor beta chains from one sample sequenced in a study of T cell responses to AZD1222 COVID-19 vaccine. Using immunoSEQ multiplex PCR, the repertoire was profiled, and TCRdb retains in-frame clones only, with some absent. The sample yields hundreds of thousands of clones, about 94% seen once. The sample here was peripheral blood, taken 28 days after the second AZD1222 dose. The receptors originated from an adult who received the AZD1222 COVID-19 vaccine.

V is TRBV9 and J is TRBJ1-3; the D is unclear. This CDR3 comprises 17 residues. Germline assignment: CDR1 SGDLS and CDR2 YYNGEE. V gave up 0 bases and J gave up 0 bases, with 13 bases separating them. CDR3 loop: CASSVDPGGSSGNTIYF. In nucleotides, the CDR3 is TGTGCCAGCAGCGTAGATCCGGGCGGGAGCTCTGGAAACACCATATATTTT.

This sequence joins TRBV11-2 and TRBJ2-3, with D hard to call. With 4 bases removed from V and 13 bases from J, the gap between germline ends came to 21 bases. This CDR3 has 14 residues. Germline V gene sequence: CDR1 SGHAT, CDR2 FQNNGV. CDR3 loop: CASSSPGSSARKYF. CDR3 DNA: TGTGCCAGCAGCTCCCCCGGCAGCAGCGCCAGGAAGTATTTT. Full variable domain (rest looked up from reference TRBV11-2 and TRBJ2-3): EAGVAQSPRYKIIEKRQSVAFWCNPISGHATLYWYQQILGQGPKLLIQFQNNGVVDDSQLPKDRFSAERLKGVDSTLKIQPAKLEDSAVYLCASSSPGSSARKYFGPGTRLTVL.

The gene calls are TRBV10-1 and TRBJ2-3, with D uncertain. The V and J ends lost 9 bases and 0 bases respectively, with 16 bases between them. The CDR3 length is 15 residues. The germline V gene has CDR1 WNHNN and CDR2 SYGVQD (reference sequence). CDR3 coding DNA: TGCGCCAGACCTACCCGGCAGGCGAGCACAGATACGCAGTATTTT. Amino acids: CARPTRQASTDTQYF.

V usage is TRBV2 and J usage is TRBJ2-2; D is unresolved. V was clipped by 3 bases and J by 9 bases, with 14 bases between them. The CDR3 loop spans 14 amino acids. CDR1 is SNHLY, CDR2 FYNNEI, per germline. In DNA, the CDR3 is TGTGCCAGCAGTGATGAGTTGGGTAGGCGGGAGCTGTTTTTT. Translation gives CASSDELGRRELFF.

The chain joins TRBV6-5 to TRBJ2-3; 12 bases agree with TRBD2. Germline loops: CDR1 MNHEY, CDR2 SVGAGI. J was trimmed by 3 bases and V by 6 bases; bases with no gene match: 4. The CDR3 consists of 15 residues. CDR3 residues: CASRTLAGGTDTQYF. As DNA, the CDR3 is TGTGCCAGCAGAACGCTAGCGGGGGGGACAGATACGCAGTATTTT.

This clone was counted once. The chain combines TRBV28 with TRBJ1-1, with 11 positions matching TRBD1. The CDR3 has 14 residues. V dropped 8 bases and J dropped 5; count of bases not matched to a gene: 7. CDR1 is MDHEN, CDR2 SYDVKM, per germline. The CDR3 protein is CASGWTGGWTEAFF. The CDR3 bases are TGTGCCAGCGGGTGGACAGGGGGCTGGACTGAAGCTTTCTTT.

This rearrangement joins TRBV18 to TRBJ2-2; D not resolved. Trimming cost V 4 bases and J 7 bases, with 10 bases left between them. The CDR3 sequence is 13 residues long. Germline CDR1 and CDR2: KGHSH and LQKENI. The CDR3 DNA reads as TGTGCCAGCTCACTTTCCGTATACGGGGAGCTGTTTTTT. Its protein is CASSLSVYGELFF.

The CDR3, as DNA: TGTGCCAGCAGCGAGAGAATCGGCACAGATACGCAGTATTTT. Translating it yields CASSERIGTDTQYF. The V call is TRBV9, the J call TRBJ2-3, with D uncertain. The CDR3 runs 14 residues. Germline V lookup: CDR1 SGDLS, CDR2 YYNGEE. V lost 3 bases to trimming and J lost 1 base, with 9 bases between them.

J is TRBJ2-7 and V is TRBV9; D tentatively reads TRBD1 or TRBD2 (5 bases each). Trimming stripped 4 bases from V and 4 bases from J, with 12 bases between. The CDR3 runs 13 residues. The germline V gene has CDR1 SGDLS and CDR2 YYNGEE. The DNA for the CDR3 is TGTGCCAGCAGCAGGGACCCGGGGTACGAGCAGTACTTC. Its protein product is CASSRDPGYEQYF.

This clone was observed a single time. The genes are TRBV28 and TRBJ2-7, with D unresolved. The germline V gene encodes CDR1 MDHEN and CDR2 SYDVKM. V was pared by 5 bases and J by 3 bases, with 14 bases between. The CDR3 spans 14 residues. DNA of the CDR3: TGTGCCAGCAGTCCCCCCGGCGTAAGCTACGAGCAGTACTTC. Its protein product is CASSPPGVSYEQYF.

This chain links TRBV2 with TRBJ1-1; the D is unclear. The V gene's germline CDR1 is SNHLY and CDR2 FYNNEI. This CDR3 has 15 residues. Trimming left V 0 bases short and J 0 bases short, with 8 bases between. The CDR3 here is CASSEALALNTEAFF. Written as DNA, the CDR3 is TGTGCCAGCAGTGAAGCGCTAGCCTTGAACACTGAAGCTTTCTTT.

This clone was observed a single time. DNA for the CDR3: TGTGCCACCAGCAGAGCAGGGGCTACCTACGAGCAGTACTTC. Residues: CATSRAGATYEQYF. The chain couples TRBV15 to TRBJ2-7; possible D gene TRBD1, 6 bases. V was clipped by 1 base and J by 2 bases, with 9 bases between them. The CDR3 has 14 residues. The germline V gene has CDR1 LNHNV and CDR2 YYDKDF (reference sequence).

This sequence joins TRBV10-3 and TRBJ2-1; D uncertain. Germline V gene lookup returns CDR1 ENHRY and CDR2 SYGVKD. The CDR3 runs to 14 residues. V lost 0 bases to trimming and J lost 2 bases, with 5 bases between them. Here the CDR3 reads CAISESPAYNEQFF. Written as DNA, the CDR3 is TGTGCCATCAGTGAGTCGCCAGCCTACAATGAGCAGTTCTTC.

This chain uses TRBV5-4 with TRBJ1-1; 8 positions agree with TRBD1. The germline CDR1 and CDR2 sequences are SGHNT and YYREEE (reference sequence). The CDR3 spans 17 residues. Trimming cost V 4 bases and J 0 bases; bases outside gene matches: 11. The chain's CDR3 is CASSIGGQGGMNTEAFF. The CDR3 coding sequence is TGTGCCAGCAGCATTGGAGGACAGGGCGGCATGAACACTGAAGCTTTCTTT.

The rearrangement links TRBV28 to TRBJ2-1, with TRBD1 matching over 9 bases. CDR1 MDHEN and CDR2 SYDVKM come from the germline V gene. V lost 5 bases, J lost 16 bases, and 9 bases stayed unmatched. The CDR3 is 12 amino acids. The CDR3 loop is CASSTTGTGSFF. The CDR3 bases are TGTGCCAGCAGTACCACCGGGACAGGGTCCTTCTTC.

The chain links TRBV6-6 to TRBJ2-1; the D is unclear. The CDR3 length is 12 residues. Looked up from germline, CDR1 is MNHNY and CDR2 is SVGAGI (reference sequence). Trimming took 0 bases from V and 10 from J, leaving 7 bases between them. The CDR3 is CASSYSLGEQFF. CDR3 coding DNA: TGTGCCAGCAGTTACTCCCTCGGAGAGCAGTTCTTC.

CDR3 bases: TGCAGCGTTGAAGATGATGGGGGCCTCCCCCACGAGCAGTACTTC. Amino acid sequence: CSVEDDGGLPHEQYF. The chain recombines TRBV29-1 with TRBJ2-7, with D perhaps matching TRBD1 (6 bases). The CDR3 is 15 residues long. The germline V gene has CDR1 SQVTM and CDR2 ANQGSEA. V shed 0 bases and J shed 5 bases, with 17 bases lying between them.

In this sample, this clone turned up once. The V call is TRBV4-1, the J call TRBJ2-1; 14 bases fit TRBD2. Germline V gene lookup returns CDR1 MGHRA and CDR2 YSYEKL. Trimming cost V 1 base and J 9 bases; bases outside gene matches: 5. The CDR3 spans 16 residues. CDR3 loop: CASSQGLAGGRGEQFF. The CDR3 nucleotides are TGCGCCAGCAGCCAAGGACTAGCGGGGGGGCGCGGTGAGCAGTTCTTC.

V and J are TRBV9 and TRBJ1-5; TRBD1 matches 9 bases. This CDR3 contains 15 residues. V lost 0 bases, J lost 7 bases, and 5 bases stayed unmatched. Germline CDR1 is SGDLS and CDR2 is YYNGEE. CDR3: CASSVGDREGQPQHF. The CDR3 coding sequence is TGTGCCAGCAGCGTAGGGGACAGGGAGGGACAGCCCCAGCATTTT. The full variable domain, rest sourced from reference TRBV9 and TRBJ1-5, is DSGVTQTPKHLITATGQRVTLRCSPRSGDLSVYWYQQSLDQGLQFLIQYYNGEERAKGNILERFSAQQFPDLHSELNLSSLELGDSALYFCASSVGDREGQPQHFGDGTRLSIL.

This chain uses TRBV2 with TRBJ2-7; perhaps TRBD1 as D (5 bases). CDR1 SNHLY and CDR2 FYNNEI come from the germline V gene. CDR3 length: 9 amino acids. Trimming pared 11 bases from V and 7 bases from J, leaving 9 bases between. The CDR3, as DNA: TGTGCCTTAGACAGAGAGCAGTACTTC. Its translation is CALDREQYF. The full variable domain, its missing parts supplied by reference TRBV2 and TRBJ2-7, is EPEVTQTPSHQVTQMGQEVILRCVPISNHLYFYWYRQILGQKVEFLVSFYNNEISEKSEIFDDQFSVERPDGSNFTLKIRSTKLEDSAMYFCALDREQYFGPGTRLTVT.

V and J are TRBV28 and TRBJ2-1, with TRBD2 matching 9 bases. Unmatched junction bases numbered 5, after V lost 5 bases and J lost 0 bases. Germline-derived CDR1 and CDR2 are MDHEN and SYDVKM. The CDR3 covers 16 residues. The CDR3 loop reads CASSPAAGGSYNEQFF. The CDR3 DNA is TGTGCCAGCAGTCCCGCAGCGGGGGGCTCCTACAATGAGCAGTTCTTC.

The gene calls are TRBV6-1 and TRBJ1-6, with D maybe TRBD1 (6 bases). The germline gives CDR1 MNHNS, CDR2 SASEGT. The CDR3 extends over 14 amino acids. Trimming cost V 3 bases and J 9 bases, with 12 bases left between them. CDR3: CASSETGFASPLHF. The CDR3 nucleotides read TGTGCCAGCAGTGAGACAGGTTTTGCTTCACCCCTCCACTTT.

CDR3 nucleotides: TGCGCCAGCAGCCCCCGCCGGGGTCGACATAACTATGGCTACACCTTC. This gives the protein CASSPRRGRHNYGYTF. The V and J genes are TRBV4-1 and TRBJ1-2; D unclear. Germline CDR1 and CDR2: MGHRA and YSYEKL. The CDR3 totals 16 residues. V was pared by 4 bases and J by 1 base, with 16 bases between.

V is TRBV4-2 and J is TRBJ2-1, with 8 bases that match TRBD2. The V gene's germline CDR1 is LGHNA and CDR2 YNFKEQ. V lost 4 bases to trimming and J lost 8 bases; unmatched junction nucleotides: 1. CDR3 length equals 12 residues. The CDR3 bases are TGTGCCAGCAGCCTTAGCGGGGATGAGCAGTTCTTC. Protein product: CASSLSGDEQFF.